The rows below give T cell receptor beta chains drawn from one sample of a study of glioma-infiltrating T cells. TCRdb analysed the multiplex PCR reads with MiXCR anew, one entry per CDR3 protein. The data contain around 10,000 distinct CDR3 sequences, approximately 57% of them seen just once; the ten biggest clones take up 20%. Material for sequencing was glioma tissue, nonneoplastic brain tissue, or PBMCs (not recorded which). The receptors were gathered from a human donor with low-grade glioma or glioblastoma, undergoing nonglioma brain surgery, or in good health (not recorded which). Each CDR3 is given with its conserved first and last residue. A D gene is named only where the DNA matches it firmly. Not all rows give a size; the values are once, few, many and, for expanded clones, a class.

NA TRBJ1-5 TRBD1 TRBV15 TGTGCCACCAGCAGTGGACAGGGGGACACAGATAAGCAGCATTTT CATSSGQGDTDKQHF
NA TRBJ2-1 TRBD2 TRBV28 TGTGCCAGCAGTTTGGCAGCGGGAGGCTCCTACAATGAGAAGTTCTTC CASSLAAGGSYNEKFF
NA TRBJ2-1 NA TRBV7-9 TGTGCCCGTAGCTCCACCCTCAAGTCAGGGTTAATATACAATGAGCAGTTCTTC CARSSTLKSGLIYNEQFF
few TRBJ2-1 TRBD2 TRBV30 TGTGCCTGGAGTGGGCGGGCGGGAGGCCCTCCCCATGAGCAGTTCTTC CAWSGRAGGPPHEQFF
medium-sized TRBJ2-1 TRBD2 TRBV15 TGTGCCACCAGCAGAGATACAGCGGGAGGCCCCTACAATGAGCAGTTCTTC CATSRDTAGGPYNEQFF
NA TRBJ1-5 TRBD1 TRBV20-1 TGCAGCGTTGAGGGTGAAGGGGGCAATCAGCCCCAAAATTTT CSVEGEGGNQPQNF
many TRBJ1-2 NA TRBV29-1 TGCAGCTCCGTGTCGGGAGGGAGTGGTGGCTACACCTTC CSSVSGGSGGYTF
NA TRBJ1-2 NA TRBV2 TGTGCCAGCAGCAAGTATCCTAACTATAGCTACACCTTC CASSKYPNYSYTF
medium-sized TRBJ1-1 TRBD1 TRBV29-1 TGCAGCGCTCGACAGGGAGACACTGAAGCTTTCTTT CSARQGDTEAFF
NA TRBJ2-2 TRBD2 TRBV4-2 TGTGCCAGCAGCCCACTAGCGGGATACACCTGGGGGCTGTTTTTT CASSPLAGYTWGLFF
many TRBJ2-3 NA TRBV2 TGTGCCAGCAGGGCGACTAGTTCCACAGATACGCAGTATTTT CASRATSSTDTQYF
NA TRBJ1-1 NA TRBV2 TGTGCCAGCAGTAGGGGCAATTTGAACGCTGAATCTTTCTTT CASSRGNLNAESFF
NA TRBJ1-2 NA TRBV2 TGTGCCAGCATACAGCACGACGTAAAATATGGCCACACCTTC CASIQHDVKYGHTF
medium-sized TRBJ2-5 NA TRBV6-2/TRBV6-3 TGTGCCAGCAGTTCGGACAGCAAGGAGACCCAGTACTTC CASSSDSKETQYF
many TRBJ1-2 TRBD1 TRBV12-3/TRBV12-4 TGTGCCAGCAGTTTGAGGGGGTTGGTGACAGGGGAGGATGGCTACACCTTC CASSLRGLVTGEDGYTF
few TRBJ2-7 NA TRBV29-1 TGCAGCGTAAGACTAGTTGGTCACGAGCAGTACTTC CSVRLVGHEQYF
NA TRBJ2-7 TRBD2 TRBV20-1 TGCAGTGCCCATGGACTAGCGGCGACGAGCTCCTACGAGACGTACTTC CSAHGLAATSSYETYF
NA TRBJ2-7 TRBD2 TRBV20-1 TGCAGTACTAGAGCCCTGGGCGGGACTATCCTCGAGCAGTACTTC CSTRALGGTILEQYF
NA TRBJ2-3 NA TRBV12-3/TRBV12-4 TGTGCCAGCAGTGTGACAGGTACGCAGTATTTT CASSVTGTQYF
few TRBJ2-7 TRBD2 TRBV29-1 TGCAGCGTGGTACTAGCGGGAGGGCCCCACGAGCAGTACTTC CSVVLAGGPHEQYF
NA TRBJ1-1 NA TRBV12-3/TRBV12-4 TGTTCCAGCAGTTTTGCACATGCCCAAGCTTTCTTT CSSSFAHAQAFF
once TRBJ2-2 NA TRBV14 TGTGCCAGCAGCCCGCTGTTACAGGGATACACCGGGGAGCTGTTTTTT CASSPLLQGYTGELFF
once TRBJ1-3 NA TRBV7-2 TGTGCCAGCAGCCAGGACAGCTCTGTAACCACCATATATTTT CASSQDSSVTTIYF
medium-sized TRBJ2-1 NA TRBV3-1 TGTGCCAGCAGCCAAGATCTACGAGGAAATGAGCAGTTCTTC CASSQDLRGNEQFF
NA TRBJ2-5 TRBD2 TRBV28 TGTGCCACTTCTGCCGACTGGCGGGGGCAAGAGACCCAGTACTTC CATSADWRGQETQYF
NA TRBJ2-5 NA TRBV27 TGTGCCAGCAGTTTATCAAGAAACCTGATCGCAGATACCCAGTACTTC CASSLSRNLIADTQYF
NA TRBJ1-5 NA TRBV2 TGTGCCAGATCGGCAAGGTCTCTTCAGCCCCAGCATTTT CARSARSLQPQHF
NA TRBJ2-3 NA TRBV2 TGTGCCGACCGCCTCAGCGCAGATACGCAGTATTTT CADRLSADTQYF
NA TRBJ1-2 NA TRBV20-1 TGCAGTGCTAACGAGGGGCAGTCTCATGTCTACACCTTC CSANEGQSHVYTF
many TRBJ2-3 TRBD1 TRBV6-6 TGTGCCAGCAGTTACCCGGGCCGAACAGGGGGCCCGACAGATACGCAGTATTTT CASSYPGRTGGPTDTQYF
NA TRBJ2-3 TRBD2 TRBV18 TGTGCTAGCTCACCACTCGGGACTAGCGGGAGTTCAGATACGAAGTATTTT CASSPLGTSGSSDTKYF
medium-sized TRBJ1-1 NA TRBV12-3/TRBV12-4 TGTGCCAGCAGCAGAATAAGCGGCACTGAAGCTTTCTTT CASSRISGTEAFF
NA TRBJ2-7 NA TRBV20-1 TGCAGTGCTGGTGCCCCGGGATTAGGGGTTTTGGTGCAGTACTTC CSAGAPGLGVLVQYF